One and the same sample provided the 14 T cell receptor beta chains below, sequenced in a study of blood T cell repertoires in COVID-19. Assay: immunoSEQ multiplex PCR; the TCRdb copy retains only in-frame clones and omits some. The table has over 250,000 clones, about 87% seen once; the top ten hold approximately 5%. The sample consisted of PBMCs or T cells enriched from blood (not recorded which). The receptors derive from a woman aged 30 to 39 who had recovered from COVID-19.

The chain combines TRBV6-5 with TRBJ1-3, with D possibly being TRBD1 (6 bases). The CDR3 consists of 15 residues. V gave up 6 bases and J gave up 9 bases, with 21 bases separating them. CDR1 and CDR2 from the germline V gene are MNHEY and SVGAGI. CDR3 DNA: TGTGCCAGCAGGGTTGGTGGGGCCCGAGGGGGCACCATATATTTT. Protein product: CASRVGGARGGTIYF.

The CDR3 nucleotides read TGTGCCAGCAGCCCGTGGGACAGGGGAGGTTGGGGAGAGACCCAGTACTTC. It codes for CASSPWDRGGWGETQYF. The chain has TRBV7-2 and TRBJ2-5, with 10 bases lining up with TRBD1. The germline V gene has CDR1 SGHTA and CDR2 FQGNSA. V lost 5 bases, J lost 4 bases, and 13 bases stayed unmatched. The CDR3 runs 17 residues.

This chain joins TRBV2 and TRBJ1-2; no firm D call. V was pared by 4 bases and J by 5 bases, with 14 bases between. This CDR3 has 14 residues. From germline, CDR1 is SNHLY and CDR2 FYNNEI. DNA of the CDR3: TGTGCCAGCAGTGGAGTGCCGTTTCCGTATGGCTACACCTTC. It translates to CASSGVPFPYGYTF. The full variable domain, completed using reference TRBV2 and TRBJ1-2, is EPEVTQTPSHQVTQMGQEVILRCVPISNHLYFYWYRQILGQKVEFLVSFYNNEISEKSEIFDDQFSVERPDGSNFTLKIRSTKLEDSAMYFCASSGVPFPYGYTFGSGTRLTVV.

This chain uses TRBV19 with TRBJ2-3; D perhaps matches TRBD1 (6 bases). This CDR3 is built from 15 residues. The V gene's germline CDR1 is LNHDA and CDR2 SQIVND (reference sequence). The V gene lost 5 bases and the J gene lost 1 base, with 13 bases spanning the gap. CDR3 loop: CASSPPNRGTDTQYF. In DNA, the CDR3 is TGTGCCAGTAGTCCACCGAACAGGGGCACAGATACGCAGTATTTT.

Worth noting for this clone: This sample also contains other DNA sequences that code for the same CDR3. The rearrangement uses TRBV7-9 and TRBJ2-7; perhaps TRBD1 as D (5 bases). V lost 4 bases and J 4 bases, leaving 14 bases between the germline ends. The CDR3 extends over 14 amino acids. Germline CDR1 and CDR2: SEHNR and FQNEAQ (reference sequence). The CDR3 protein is CASSSQGVSYEQYF. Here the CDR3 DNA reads TGTGCCAGCAGCTCCCAAGGGGTATCTTACGAGCAGTACTTC.

The CDR3 protein is CASGTGQGGRNTIYF. The CDR3 DNA sequence: TGTGCCAGCGGGACTGGGCAGGGTGGTAGAAACACCATATATTTT. The chain joins TRBV7-8 to TRBJ1-3, with D tentatively TRBD1 (5 bases). The V end lost 8 bases, the J end lost 5 bases, and 19 bases lay between the germline ends. Per the germline V gene, CDR1 is SGHVS and CDR2 is FQNEAQ. This CDR3 spans 15 amino acids.

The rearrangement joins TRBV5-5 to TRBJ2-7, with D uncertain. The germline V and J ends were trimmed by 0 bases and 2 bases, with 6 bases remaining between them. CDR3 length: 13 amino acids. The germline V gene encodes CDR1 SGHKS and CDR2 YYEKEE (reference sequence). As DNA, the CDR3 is TGTGCCAGCAGCTTGGGGGCCCCCTACGAGCAGTACTTC. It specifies CASSLGAPYEQYF.

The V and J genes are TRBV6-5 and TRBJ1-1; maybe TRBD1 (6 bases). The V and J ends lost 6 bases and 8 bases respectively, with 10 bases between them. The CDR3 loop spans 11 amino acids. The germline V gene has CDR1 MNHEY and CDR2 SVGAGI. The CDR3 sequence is CASSWTVEAFF. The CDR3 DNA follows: TGTGCCAGCAGCTGGACAGTAGAAGCTTTCTTT.

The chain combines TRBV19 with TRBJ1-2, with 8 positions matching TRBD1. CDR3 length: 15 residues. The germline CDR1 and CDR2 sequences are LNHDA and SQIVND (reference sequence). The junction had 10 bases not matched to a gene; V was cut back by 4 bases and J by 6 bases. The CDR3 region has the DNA TGTGCCAGTAGTACCCCCCCGACAGGGGCACATGGCTACACCTTC. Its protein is CASSTPPTGAHGYTF.

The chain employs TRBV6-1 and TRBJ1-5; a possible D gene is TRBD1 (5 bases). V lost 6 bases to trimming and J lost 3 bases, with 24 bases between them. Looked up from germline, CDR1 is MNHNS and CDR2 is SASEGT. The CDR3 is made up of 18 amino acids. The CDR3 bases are TGTGCCAGCAGCGAACTACTTCGGCTAGGGGTGTCCAATCAGCCCCAGCATTTT. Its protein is CASSELLRLGVSNQPQHF.

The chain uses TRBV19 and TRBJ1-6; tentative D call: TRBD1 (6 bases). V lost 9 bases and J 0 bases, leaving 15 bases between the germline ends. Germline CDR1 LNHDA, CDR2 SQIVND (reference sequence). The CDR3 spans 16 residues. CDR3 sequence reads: CASSSRGSSYNSPLHF. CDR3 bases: TGTGCCAGCAGCTCCAGGGGTAGCTCCTATAATTCACCCCTCCACTTT.

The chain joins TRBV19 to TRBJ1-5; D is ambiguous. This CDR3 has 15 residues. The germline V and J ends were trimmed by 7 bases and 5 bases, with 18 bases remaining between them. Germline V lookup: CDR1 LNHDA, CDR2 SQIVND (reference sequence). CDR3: CASTSTSTIDQPQHF. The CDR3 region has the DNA TGTGCCAGTACAAGTACCAGCACTATAGATCAGCCCCAGCATTTT.

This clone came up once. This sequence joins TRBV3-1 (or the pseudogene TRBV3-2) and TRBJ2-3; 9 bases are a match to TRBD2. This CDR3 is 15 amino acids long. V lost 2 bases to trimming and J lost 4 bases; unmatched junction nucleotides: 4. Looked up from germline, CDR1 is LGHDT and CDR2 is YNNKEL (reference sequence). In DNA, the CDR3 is TGTGCCAGCAGCCAATTCCTAGCGGGGTCAGATACGCAGTATTTT. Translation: CASSQFLAGSDTQYF.

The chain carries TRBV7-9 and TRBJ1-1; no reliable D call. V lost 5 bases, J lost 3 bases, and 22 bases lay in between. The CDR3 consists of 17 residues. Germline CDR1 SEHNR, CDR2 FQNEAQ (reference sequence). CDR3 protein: CASSDQVLELGDTEAFF. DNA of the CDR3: TGTGCCAGCAGCGATCAAGTCCTGGAGTTGGGAGACACTGAAGCTTTCTTT.